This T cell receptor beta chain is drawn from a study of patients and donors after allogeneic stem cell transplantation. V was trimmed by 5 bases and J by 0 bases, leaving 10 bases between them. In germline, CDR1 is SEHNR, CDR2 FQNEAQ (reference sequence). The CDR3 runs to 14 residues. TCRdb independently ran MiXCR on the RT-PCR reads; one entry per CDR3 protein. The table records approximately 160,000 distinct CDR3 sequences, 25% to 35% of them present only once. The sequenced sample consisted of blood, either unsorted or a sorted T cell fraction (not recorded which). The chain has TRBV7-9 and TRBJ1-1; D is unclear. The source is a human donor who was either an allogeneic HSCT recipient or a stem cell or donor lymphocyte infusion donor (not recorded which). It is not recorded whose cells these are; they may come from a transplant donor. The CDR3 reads CASSPRAMNTEAFF. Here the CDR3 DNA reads TGTGCCAGCAGCCCCCGAGCCATGAACACTGAAGCTTTCTTT.